This TCR beta chain was captured by sequencing in a study of OX40 agonist ivuxolimab in advanced cancers. Study context: Hepatocellular carcinoma, melanoma, renal cell or head and neck cancer was diagnosed in the dose-escalation patients. Earlier anti-PD-1, anti-PD-L1 or anti-CTLA-4 therapy was permitted; about 38% had received some. Whole-study findings and limits: The expanded peripheral T cells' antigen specificity was not determined. Low normalized clonal expansion also occurred in some nonresponding patients.

On this clone itself: Its target is unknown.

Here immunoSEQ multiplex PCR was the method, and the copy in TCRdb shows in-frame clones only, minus some. Of around 80,000 clones in the sample, 65% to 85% were seen once. V gave up 6 bases and J gave up 4 bases, with 12 bases separating them. Germline CDR1 MRHNA, CDR2 SNTAGT. The CDR3 consists of 13 residues. The chain is built from TRBV6-4 and TRBJ1-1; D not resolved. This TCR was recovered from an adult with an advanced solid tumor such as melanoma, head and neck, liver or kidney cancer. This specimen consisted of CD4+ or CD8+ T cells sorted from blood, obtained in a trial of the OX40 agonist ivuxolimab. This chain's CDR3 is CASRSNVGTEAFF. The CDR3, as DNA: TGTGCCAGCAGATCCAACGTGGGCACTGAAGCTTTCTTT.